A single T cell receptor (beta chain) is shown here with its context. This sample was included in a study of cytomegalovirus exposure and HLA in healthy donors. From germline, CDR1 is SGHRS and CDR2 YFSETQ. J lost 4 bases, V lost 7 bases, and 9 bases had no gene match. This CDR3 is 15 amino acids long. In the PCR, 60 Vbeta and 13 Jbeta primers were used. Repertoires were generated with immunoSEQ multiplex PCR, while TCRdb's copy carries only in-frame clones and drops some. The sample contains 60,000 or so clones, over 60% of which appear only once. This rearrangement joins TRBV5-1 to TRBJ2-3; TRBD1 matches at 10 bases. Sequenced: PBMCs. The clonotype originates from a man in his forties or fifties in good health and CMV-seropositive. Written as DNA, the CDR3 is TGCGCCAGCCTACTCCTCGGACAGGGGGCAGATACGCAGTATTTT. As protein: CASLLLGQGADTQYF.